What follows are 5 T cell receptor beta chains derived from one specimen sequenced in a study of T-cell reconstitution after alpha-beta-depleted transplantation in children. The library targeted TCRbeta and was prepared with unique molecular identifiers. TCRdb passed the PCR reads through MiXCR, listing each CDR3 protein once. The sample has about 980,000 distinct CDR3 sequences; roughly 29% are singletons. The sample here was PBMCs, mostly from graft donor cells, taken 360 days after TCRalphabeta/CD19-depleted stem cell transplant. The receptors derive from a boy younger than two who had a stem cell transplant for SCID, so the T cells may come from the graft donor.

The chain carries TRBV4-3 and TRBJ2-2; D call uncertain. The CDR3 consists of 16 residues. The V end was cut by 4 bases, the J end by 2 bases, with 14 bases between. The germline V gene has CDR1 LGHNA and CDR2 YSLEER. In DNA, the CDR3 is TGCGCCAGCAGCCTGCAGGTAGAGATAAACACCGGGGAGCTGTTTTTT. Protein product: CASSLQVEINTGELFF.

This clonotype was counted a few times. The CDR3 nucleotides are TGTGCCAGTAACCCTCGCCTGGGACGCCGAGACACTGAAGCTTTCTTT. It is translated as CASNPRLGRRDTEAFF. The chain joins TRBV19 to TRBJ1-1; tentative D call: TRBD1 (5 bases). The CDR3 extends over 16 amino acids. The germline V gene encodes CDR1 LNHDA and CDR2 SQIVND (reference sequence). V lost 7 bases and J lost 3, with 21 bases in between.

This chain joins TRBV20-1 and TRBJ2-1, with D possibly TRBD1 on 6 matching bases. The CDR3 spans 17 residues. The germline gives CDR1 DFQATT, CDR2 SNEGSKA (reference sequence). V lost 3 bases to trimming and J lost 1 base, with 19 bases between them. CDR3 nucleotides: TGCAGTGCTAGCTCTCTGAGGGGGAGAAAATCCTACAATGAGCAGTTCTTC. It translates to CSASSLRGRKSYNEQFF.

In this sample, this clonotype turned up many times. The rearrangement joins TRBV7-9 to TRBJ2-2; D is unclear. This CDR3 has 17 residues. The germline gives CDR1 SEHNR, CDR2 FQNEAQ (reference sequence). The germline V and J ends were trimmed by 1 base and 0 bases, with 12 bases remaining between them. The CDR3 loop reads CASSLGVREPNTGELFF. The CDR3 bases are TGTGCCAGCAGCTTAGGGGTCAGAGAGCCGAACACCGGGGAGCTGTTTTTT.

The V gene is TRBV15, the J gene TRBJ1-1, with D uncertain. V was pared by 5 bases and J by 1 base, with 14 bases between. CDR3 size: 15 residues. Germline-derived CDR1 and CDR2 are LNHNV and YYDKDF (reference sequence). CDR3 sequence reads: CATSGEWAGNTEAFF. The CDR3 bases are TGTGCCACCAGCGGCGAGTGGGCAGGGAACACTGAAGCTTTCTTT.